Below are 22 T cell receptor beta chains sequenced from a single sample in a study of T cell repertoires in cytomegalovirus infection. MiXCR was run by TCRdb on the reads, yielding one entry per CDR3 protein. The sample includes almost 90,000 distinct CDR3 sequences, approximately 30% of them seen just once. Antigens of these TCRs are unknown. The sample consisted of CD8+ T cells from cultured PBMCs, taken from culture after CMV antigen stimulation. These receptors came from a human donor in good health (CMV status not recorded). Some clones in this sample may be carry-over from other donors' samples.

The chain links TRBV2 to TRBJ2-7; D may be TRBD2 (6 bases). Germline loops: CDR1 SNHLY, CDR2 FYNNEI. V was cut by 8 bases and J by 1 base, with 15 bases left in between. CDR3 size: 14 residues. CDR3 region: CASPGLEVSYEQYF. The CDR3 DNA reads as TGTGCCAGCCCGGGACTCGAGGTTTCCTACGAGCAGTACTTC.

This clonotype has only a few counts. The CDR3 DNA is TGTGCCATCAGTGGGACTAGCGGGGGGGATGAGCAGTTCTTC. Its protein product is CAISGTSGGDEQFF. The V and J genes are TRBV10-3 and TRBJ2-1; 15 bases map to TRBD2. Germline CDR1 reads ENHRY; CDR2 reads SYGVKD. Trimming cost V 4 bases and J 8 bases; bases outside gene matches: 0. This CDR3 contains 14 residues.

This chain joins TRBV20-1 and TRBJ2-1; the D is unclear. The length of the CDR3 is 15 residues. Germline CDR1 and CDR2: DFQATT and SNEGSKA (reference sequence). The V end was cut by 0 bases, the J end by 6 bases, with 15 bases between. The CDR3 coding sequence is TGCAGTGCTAGAGATCGAGGTTACCGAGGCAATGAGCAGTTCTTC. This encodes CSARDRGYRGNEQFF.

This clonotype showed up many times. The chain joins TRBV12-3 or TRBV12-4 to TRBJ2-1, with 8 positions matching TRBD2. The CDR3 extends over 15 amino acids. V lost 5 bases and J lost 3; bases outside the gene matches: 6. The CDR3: CASSLSGGGYNEQFF. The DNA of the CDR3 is TGTGCCAGCAGTCTGAGCGGGGGTGGCTACAATGAGCAGTTCTTC.

CDR3 bases: TGCGCCAGCAGCCAGAAGGCCGGGCAGTTGAACACTGAAGCTTTCTTT. Residues: CASSQKAGQLNTEAFF. V gene TRBV4-1 combines with J gene TRBJ1-1; D is ambiguous. In germline, CDR1 is MGHRA, CDR2 YSYEKL. The CDR3 totals 16 residues. Trimming shortened V by 3 bases and J by 0 bases, and 14 bases separated the two germline ends.

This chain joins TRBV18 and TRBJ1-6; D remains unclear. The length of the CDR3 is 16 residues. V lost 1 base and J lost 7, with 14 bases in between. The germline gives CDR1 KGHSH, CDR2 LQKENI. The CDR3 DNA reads TGTGCCAGCTCACCACTACCCCCTCCCCAGAATTCACCCCTCCACTTT. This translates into CASSPLPPPQNSPLHF.

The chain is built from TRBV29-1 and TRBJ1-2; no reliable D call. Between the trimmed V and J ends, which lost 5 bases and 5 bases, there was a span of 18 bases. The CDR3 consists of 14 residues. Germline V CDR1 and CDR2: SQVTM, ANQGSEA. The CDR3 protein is CSVLPPATPYGYTF. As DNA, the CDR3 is TGCAGCGTTCTTCCCCCAGCGACTCCTTATGGCTACACCTTC.

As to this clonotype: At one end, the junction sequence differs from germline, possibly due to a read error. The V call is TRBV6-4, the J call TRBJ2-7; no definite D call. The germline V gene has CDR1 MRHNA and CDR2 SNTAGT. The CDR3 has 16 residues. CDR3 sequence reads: CAGSTPDGRHLRGQYF. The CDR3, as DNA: TGTGCCGGCAGTACCCCCGACGGACGACATTTACGAGGGCAGTACTTC.

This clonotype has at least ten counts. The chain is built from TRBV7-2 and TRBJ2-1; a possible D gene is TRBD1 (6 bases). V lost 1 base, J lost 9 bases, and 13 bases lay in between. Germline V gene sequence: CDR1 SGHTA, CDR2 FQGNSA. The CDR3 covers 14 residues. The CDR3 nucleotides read TGTGCCAGCAGCTTAGATTTGGGGGCCGGTGAGCAGTTCTTC. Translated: CASSLDLGAGEQFF.

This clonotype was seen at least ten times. The CDR3 DNA sequence: TGTGCCAGCAGTTTAGCGCCAGCGGGGGCAAACACCGGGGAGCTGTTTTTT. This codes for CASSLAPAGANTGELFF. The chain has TRBV12-3 or TRBV12-4 and TRBJ2-2, with TRBD2 matching 8 bases. The CDR3 sequence is 17 residues long. The trim removed 0 bases at V and 2 bases at J, leaving 5 bases unmatched.

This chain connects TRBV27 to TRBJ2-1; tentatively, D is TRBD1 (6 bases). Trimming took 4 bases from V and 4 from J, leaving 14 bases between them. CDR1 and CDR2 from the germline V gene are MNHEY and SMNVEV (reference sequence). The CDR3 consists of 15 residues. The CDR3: CASSSGVPRYNEQFF. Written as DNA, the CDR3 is TGTGCCAGCAGTTCAGGGGTGCCGAGGTACAATGAGCAGTTCTTC.

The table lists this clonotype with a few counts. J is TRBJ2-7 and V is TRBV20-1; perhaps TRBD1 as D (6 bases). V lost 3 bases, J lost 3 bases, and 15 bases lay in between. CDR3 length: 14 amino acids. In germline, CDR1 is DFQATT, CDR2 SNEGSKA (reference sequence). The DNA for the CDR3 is TGCAGTGCTAGCCGCAGGGGAAAACTCTACGAGCAGTACTTC. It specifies CSASRRGKLYEQYF.

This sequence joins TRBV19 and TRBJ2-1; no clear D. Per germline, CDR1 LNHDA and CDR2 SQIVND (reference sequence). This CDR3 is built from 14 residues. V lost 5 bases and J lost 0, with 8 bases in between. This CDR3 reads CASSWRFSYNEQFF. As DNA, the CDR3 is TGTGCCAGTAGTTGGAGATTCTCCTACAATGAGCAGTTCTTC.

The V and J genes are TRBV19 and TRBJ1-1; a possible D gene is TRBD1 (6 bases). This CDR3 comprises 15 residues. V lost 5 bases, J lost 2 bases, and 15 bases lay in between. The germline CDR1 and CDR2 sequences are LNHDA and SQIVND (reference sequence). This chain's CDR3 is CASSWNTGTNTEAFF. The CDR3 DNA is TGTGCCAGTAGTTGGAACACCGGGACAAACACTGAAGCTTTCTTT.

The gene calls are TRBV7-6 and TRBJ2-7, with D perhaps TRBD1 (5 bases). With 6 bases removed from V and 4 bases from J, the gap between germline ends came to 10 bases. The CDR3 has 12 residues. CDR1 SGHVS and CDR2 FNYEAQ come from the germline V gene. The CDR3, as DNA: TGTGCCAGCAGTCTCAGGGAATACGAGCAGTACTTC. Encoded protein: CASSLREYEQYF.

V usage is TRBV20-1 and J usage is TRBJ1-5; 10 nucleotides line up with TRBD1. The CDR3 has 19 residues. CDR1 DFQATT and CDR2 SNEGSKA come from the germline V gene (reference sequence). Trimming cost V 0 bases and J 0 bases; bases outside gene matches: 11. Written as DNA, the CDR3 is TGCAGTGCTAGAGATCATGGGGACAGGGGACGTTATAGCAATCAGCCCCAGCATTTT. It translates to CSARDHGDRGRYSNQPQHF.

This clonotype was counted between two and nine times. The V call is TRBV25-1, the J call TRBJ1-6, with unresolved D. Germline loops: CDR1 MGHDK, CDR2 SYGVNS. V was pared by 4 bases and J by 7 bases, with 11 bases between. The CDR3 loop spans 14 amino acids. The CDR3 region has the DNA TGTGCCAGCAGTGTGGCAGGAGGCAATTCACCCCTCCACTTT. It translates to CASSVAGGNSPLHF.

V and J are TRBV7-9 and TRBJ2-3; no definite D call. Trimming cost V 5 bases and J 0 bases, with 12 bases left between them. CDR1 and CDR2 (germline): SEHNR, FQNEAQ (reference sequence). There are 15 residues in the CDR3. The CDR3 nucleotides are TGTGCCAGCAGCACCCACGGGTCTAGCACAGATACGCAGTATTTT. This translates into CASSTHGSSTDTQYF.

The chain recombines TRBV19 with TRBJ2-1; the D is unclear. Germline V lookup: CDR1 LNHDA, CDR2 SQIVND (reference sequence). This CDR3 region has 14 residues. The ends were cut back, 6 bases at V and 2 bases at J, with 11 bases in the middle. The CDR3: CASSLVVAYNEQFF. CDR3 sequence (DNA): TGTGCCAGTAGCCTCGTGGTAGCCTACAATGAGCAGTTCTTC.

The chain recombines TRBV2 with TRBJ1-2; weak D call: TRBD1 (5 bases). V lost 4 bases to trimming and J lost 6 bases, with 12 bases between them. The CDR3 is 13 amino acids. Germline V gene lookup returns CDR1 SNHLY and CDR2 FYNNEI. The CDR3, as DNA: TGTGCCAGCAGTGTTCCGGGGGTCCATGGCTACACCTTC. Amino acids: CASSVPGVHGYTF.

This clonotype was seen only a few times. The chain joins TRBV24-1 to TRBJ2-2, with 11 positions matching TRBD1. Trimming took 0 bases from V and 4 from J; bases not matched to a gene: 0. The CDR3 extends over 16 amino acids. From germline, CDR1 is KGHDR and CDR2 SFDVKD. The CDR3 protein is CATSDLGQGATGELFF. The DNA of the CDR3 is TGTGCCACCAGTGATTTGGGACAGGGGGCCACCGGGGAGCTGTTTTTT.

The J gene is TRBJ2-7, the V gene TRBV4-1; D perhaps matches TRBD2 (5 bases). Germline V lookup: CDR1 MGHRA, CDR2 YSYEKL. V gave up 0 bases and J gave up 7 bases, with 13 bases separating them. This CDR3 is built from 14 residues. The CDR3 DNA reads TGCGCCAGCAGCCAAGATCCCGCGGGTGGGGAGCAGTACTTC. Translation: CASSQDPAGGEQYF.